This TCR beta chain was captured in a study of blood T cell repertoires in COVID-19. Using immunoSEQ multiplex PCR, the repertoire was profiled, and TCRdb retains in-frame clones only, with some absent. The table has 300,000 or so clones, approximately 90% seen once. V shed 1 base and J shed 7 bases, with 8 bases lying between them. The germline CDR1 and CDR2 sequences are SNHLY and FYNNEI. The length of the CDR3 is 13 residues. This receptor was taken from a woman between 35 and 50 years old with acute or convalescent COVID-19. J is TRBJ1-5 and V is TRBV2; D possibly corresponds to TRBD1 (5 bases). The specimen sequenced was peripheral blood. The CDR3 sequence is CASSEEGRQPQHF. The CDR3, as DNA: TGTGCCAGCAGTGAAGAGGGGAGGCAGCCCCAGCATTTT.